These 19 T cell receptor beta chains originate from one sample sequenced in a study of graft-versus-host responses after intestinal transplantation (dated by TCRdb to the early 2020s). No antigen has been assigned to these receptors. To prepare the library, the immunoSEQ multiplex PCR assay was applied. Not all clones reach the TCRdb copy of this immuneACCESS table, which keeps in-frame sequences only. Checked studies attribute under half of the gap to unresolved V genes and leave the rest unexplained. The sample has 99,000 or so clones on record, roughly 87% of them singletons. Around 0.96% of the sample is held by the ten biggest clonotypes. Taken with the paper, the label for time point translates to: cells obtained before transplantation from donor or recipient. The source material was unstimulated CD4+ T cells sorted from spleen or lymph node cells, sampled before intestinal transplant. These receptors all come from a human donor who received an intestinal transplant.

The chain carries TRBV5-5 and TRBJ2-7; D ambiguous. CDR3 size: 12 residues. The germline gives CDR1 SGHKS, CDR2 YYEKEE (reference sequence). Trimming cost V 0 bases and J 8 bases, with 9 bases left between them. CDR3 nucleotides: TGTGCCAGCAGCTTGGCACGGAACCAGCAGTACTTC. Protein: CASSLARNQQYF. The full variable domain, its missing parts supplied by reference TRBV5-5 and TRBJ2-7, is DAGVTQSPTHLIKTRGQQVTLRCSPISGHKSVSWYQQVLGQGPQFIFQYYEKEERGRGNFPDRFSARQFPNYSSELNVNALLLGDSALYLCASSLARNQQYFGPGTRLTVT.

The chain has TRBV9 and TRBJ2-7, with 11 bases aligning to TRBD1. V dropped 2 bases and J dropped 6; count of bases not matched to a gene: 4. The V gene's germline CDR1 is SGDLS and CDR2 YYNGEE. The CDR3 runs 14 residues. CDR3 sequence reads: CASSVGQGEGEQYF. For the CDR3, the DNA is TGTGCCAGCAGCGTGGGACAGGGGGAGGGCGAGCAGTACTTC.

A single count supports this clone. J is TRBJ2-5 and V is TRBV5-4; either TRBD1 or TRBD2 may supply D (5 bases each). The CDR3 covers 18 residues. Germline CDR1 reads SGHNT; CDR2 reads YYREEE (reference sequence). Trimming left V 4 bases short and J 1 base short, with 23 bases between. CDR3 nucleotide sequence: TGTGCCAGCAGCCCGGGACGGGGCGGACACAGTTTCCAAGAGACCCAGTACTTC. Translated: CASSPGRGGHSFQETQYF.

This chain connects TRBV5-1 to TRBJ2-1; 10 bases are a match to TRBD2. The V gene end was trimmed by 4 bases and the J gene end by 3 bases; junction bases not matched to a gene: 7. The CDR3 totals 16 residues. In germline, CDR1 is SGHRS, CDR2 YFSETQ. As DNA, the CDR3 is TGCGCCAGCAGCGTATCCGGGACTAGCGACTACAATGAGCAGTTCTTC. It specifies CASSVSGTSDYNEQFF.

This sequence joins TRBV10-3 and TRBJ1-6; 7 nucleotides match TRBD1. The trim removed 6 bases at V and 2 bases at J, leaving 7 bases unmatched. The CDR3 totals 16 residues. CDR1 and CDR2 (germline): ENHRY, SYGVKD. The CDR3 here is CAIREGAPPYNSPLHF. DNA for the CDR3: TGTGCCATCAGGGAGGGGGCCCCCCCCTATAATTCACCCCTCCACTTT.

Here the CDR3 DNA reads TGCGCCAGCAGTGGAGATGGGGAACTTCGCACAGATACGCAGTATTTT. Amino acid sequence: CASSGDGELRTDTQYF. J is TRBJ2-3 and V is TRBV5-1; D is unresolved. V lost 5 bases and J 1 base, leaving 17 bases between the germline ends. In germline, CDR1 is SGHRS, CDR2 YFSETQ. The CDR3 contains 16 residues.

The chain combines TRBV2 with TRBJ1-1; possibly TRBD1 for D (6 bases). The CDR3 runs 17 residues. The V gene's germline CDR1 is SNHLY and CDR2 FYNNEI. The V gene lost 3 bases and the J gene lost 0 bases, with 17 bases spanning the gap. The CDR3 spells CASSEIRGTVLNTEAFF. The CDR3 DNA follows: TGTGCCAGCAGTGAGATCAGGGGTACAGTCTTGAACACTGAAGCTTTCTTT.

This clone is a singleton in its sample. The genes are TRBV12-5 and TRBJ1-3, with 7 bases aligning to TRBD1. V dropped 8 bases and J dropped 4; count of bases not matched to a gene: 11. The CDR3 runs 15 residues. Germline CDR1 LGHNT, CDR2 FRNRAP. The CDR3 DNA is TGTGCTAGTACGAGACAGGGAGGGCCCGGAAACACCATATATTTT. Its translation is CASTRQGGPGNTIYF. The whole variable domain, filled in from reference TRBV12-5 and TRBJ1-3, reads DARVTQTPRHKVTEMGQEVTMRCQPILGHNTVFWYRQTMMQGLELLAYFRNRAPLDDSGMPKDRFSAEMPDATLATLKIQPSEPRDSAVYFCASTRQGGPGNTIYFGEGSWLTVV.

The chain combines TRBV5-1 with TRBJ1-4; D ambiguous. With 0 bases removed from V and 1 base from J, the gap between germline ends came to 10 bases. The CDR3 is made up of 16 amino acids. Germline CDR1 SGHRS, CDR2 YFSETQ. The CDR3 protein is CASSLGAWETNEKLFF. CDR3 DNA: TGCGCCAGCAGCTTGGGGGCCTGGGAAACTAATGAAAAACTGTTTTTT.

The chain uses TRBV6-5 and TRBJ2-6; no definite D call. Germline values: CDR1 MNHEY, CDR2 SVGAGI. With 7 bases removed from V and 3 bases from J, the gap between germline ends came to 10 bases. The CDR3 is made up of 14 amino acids. Written as DNA, the CDR3 is TGTGCCAGCAAGTTGAGTTATGGGGCCAACGTCCTGACTTTC. It encodes CASKLSYGANVLTF.

This rearrangement joins TRBV7-9 to TRBJ2-7; D possibly corresponds to TRBD2 (5 bases). CDR1 and CDR2 from the germline V gene are SEHNR and FQNEAQ (reference sequence). This CDR3 contains 13 residues. Trimming pared 5 bases from V and 1 base from J, leaving 9 bases between. This CDR3 reads CASSPRGSYEQYF. CDR3 DNA sequence: TGTGCCAGCAGCCCCCGGGGATCCTACGAGCAGTACTTC. Combining the CDR3 with reference TRBV7-9 and TRBJ2-7 gives the whole variable domain DTGVSQNPRHKITKRGQNVTFRCDPISEHNRLYWYRQTLGQGPEFLTYFQNEAQLEKSRLLSDRFSAERPKGSFSTLEIQRTEQGDSAMYLCASSPRGSYEQYFGPGTRLTVT.

The J gene is TRBJ1-2, the V gene TRBV7-3, with a possible D match to TRBD1 (6 bases). V lost 5 bases and J 1 base, leaving 20 bases between the germline ends. This CDR3 comprises 17 residues. Germline CDR1 and CDR2: SGHTA and FQGTGA. Here the CDR3 reads CASSQEGGLVVNYGYTF. Here the CDR3 DNA reads TGTGCCAGCAGCCAAGAGGGGGGCTTAGTGGTTAACTATGGCTACACCTTC.

J is TRBJ1-2 and V is TRBV9, with TRBD1 matching 7 bases. CDR3 length: 14 residues. Trimming took 0 bases from V and 1 from J; bases not matched to a gene: 0. CDR1 SGDLS and CDR2 YYNGEE come from the germline V gene. The CDR3 loop reads CASSVGQGNYGYTF. The CDR3 DNA sequence: TGTGCCAGCAGCGTAGGACAGGGTAACTATGGCTACACCTTC.

The V and J genes are TRBV5-4 and TRBJ1-1, with D hard to call. Looked up from germline, CDR1 is SGHNT and CDR2 is YYREEE (reference sequence). Deletions cut 0 bases from V and 4 bases from J, with 7 bases between. This CDR3 region has 13 residues. CDR3 loop: CASSLGHGTEAFF. The CDR3 DNA follows: TGTGCCAGCAGCTTGGGCCACGGCACTGAAGCTTTCTTT.

The rearrangement links TRBV19 to TRBJ1-5; no firm D call. The CDR3 has 15 amino acids. Germline CDR1 is LNHDA and CDR2 is SQIVND (reference sequence). V was trimmed by 5 bases and J by 0 bases, leaving 11 bases between them. The CDR3 DNA follows: TGTGCCAGTAGTCGGAACGGCAATAGCAATCAGCCCCAGCATTTT. Amino acids: CASSRNGNSNQPQHF.

The sample holds a few counts of this clone. This chain links TRBV10-3 with TRBJ1-6; no clear D gene. The CDR3 extends over 15 amino acids. Germline CDR1 is ENHRY and CDR2 is SYGVKD. V was pared by 3 bases and J by 7 bases, with 13 bases between. CDR3 loop: CAISDLDGGNSPLHF. The CDR3, as DNA: TGTGCCATCAGTGATCTGGACGGCGGGAATTCACCCCTCCACTTT.

The rearrangement uses TRBV6-1 and TRBJ2-7, with D possibly matching TRBD2 (6 bases). Trimming removed 4 bases at V and 3 bases at J, with 10 bases between. The CDR3 extends over 13 amino acids. CDR1 and CDR2 from the germline V gene are MNHNS and SASEGT. The DNA for the CDR3 is TGTGCCAGCAGTGCCACTAGCAACTACGAGCAGTACTTC. Its translation: CASSATSNYEQYF.

This rearrangement joins TRBV6-1 to TRBJ2-1; 7 bases are shared with TRBD2. The CDR3 totals 14 residues. CDR1 is MNHNS and CDR2 is SASEGT in the germline V gene. Germline trimming cut 2 bases from V and 2 bases from J; bases unmatched to any gene: 0. The CDR3 here is CASSELAAYNEQFF. DNA of the CDR3: TGTGCCAGCAGTGAACTAGCGGCCTACAATGAGCAGTTCTTC.

The J gene is TRBJ2-3, the V gene TRBV7-9, with a weak D call TRBD1 (6 bases). The V end was cut by 5 bases, the J end by 6 bases, with 18 bases between. CDR1 SEHNR and CDR2 FQNEAQ come from the germline V gene (reference sequence). The length of the CDR3 is 15 residues. The DNA of the CDR3 is TGTGCCAGCAGCACCCGGATAACAGGGCCCGATACGCAGTATTTT. Encoded protein: CASSTRITGPDTQYF.